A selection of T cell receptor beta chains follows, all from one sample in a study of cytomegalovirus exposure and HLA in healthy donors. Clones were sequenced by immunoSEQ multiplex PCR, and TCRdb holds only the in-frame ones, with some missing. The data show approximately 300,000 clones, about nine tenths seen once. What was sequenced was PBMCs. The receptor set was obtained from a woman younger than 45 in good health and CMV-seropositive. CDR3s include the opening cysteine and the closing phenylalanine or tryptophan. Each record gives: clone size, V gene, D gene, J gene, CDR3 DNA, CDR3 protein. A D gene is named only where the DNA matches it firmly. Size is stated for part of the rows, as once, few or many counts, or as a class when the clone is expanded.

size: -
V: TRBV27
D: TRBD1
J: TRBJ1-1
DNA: TGTGCCAGCAGTACCCAGGGACAGGGGGACACTGAAGCTTTCTTT
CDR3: CASSTQGQGDTEAFF

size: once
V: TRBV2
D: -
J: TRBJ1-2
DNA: TGTGCCAGCAGTGAAGGGCCCGGGCTAGGCTATGGCTACACCTTC
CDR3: CASSEGPGLGYGYTF

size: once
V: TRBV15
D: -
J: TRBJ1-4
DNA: TGTGCCACCAGCGGATTCCCTACCGGGACGAAAAATGAAAAACTGTTTTTT
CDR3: CATSGFPTGTKNEKLFF

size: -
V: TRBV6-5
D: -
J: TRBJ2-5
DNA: TGTGCCAGCAGTTACTCGCTTTCAGCCATGGAGACCCAGTACTTC
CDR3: CASSYSLSAMETQYF

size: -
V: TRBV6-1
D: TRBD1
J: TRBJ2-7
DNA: TGTGCCAGCAGTGAACAGAGGCCAGGGGGCGAGCAGTACTTC
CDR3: CASSEQRPGGEQYF

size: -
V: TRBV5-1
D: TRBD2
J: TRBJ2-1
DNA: TGCGCCAGCAGCTTGGACCATAAATGGGGAATAGCGGGAGCCTCCAATGAGCAGTTCTTC
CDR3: CASSLDHKWGIAGASNEQFF

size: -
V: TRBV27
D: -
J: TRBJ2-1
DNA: TGTGCCAGCGGCCCCTGGGGACCAAACAATGAGCAGTTCTTC
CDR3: CASGPWGPNNEQFF

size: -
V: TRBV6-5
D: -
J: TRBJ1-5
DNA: TGTGCCAGCAGTTACCCGGACACCATTAGCAATCAGCCCCAGCATTTT
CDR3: CASSYPDTISNQPQHF

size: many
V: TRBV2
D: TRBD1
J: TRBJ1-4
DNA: TGTGCCAGCAGAGCGGGACAGGGGTATGAAAAACTGTTTTTT
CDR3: CASRAGQGYEKLFF

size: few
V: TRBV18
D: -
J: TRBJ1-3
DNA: TGTGCCAGCTCACCGCAGAGCTCTGGAAACACCATATATTTT
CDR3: CASSPQSSGNTIYF

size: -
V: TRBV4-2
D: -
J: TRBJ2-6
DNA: TGTGCCAGCAGCCCACAAAGTCGGGCCAACGTCCTGACTTTC
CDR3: CASSPQSRANVLTF

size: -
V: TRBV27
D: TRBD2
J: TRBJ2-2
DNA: TGTGCCAGCAAGCCCCGTCTAGCGGGGGGGACGGGGAACACCGGGGAGCTGTTTTTT
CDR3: CASKPRLAGGTGNTGELFF

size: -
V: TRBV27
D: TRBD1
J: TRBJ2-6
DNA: TGTGCCAGCAGTTCAGGGGGCTCTGGGGCCAACGTCCTGACTTTC
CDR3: CASSSGGSGANVLTF

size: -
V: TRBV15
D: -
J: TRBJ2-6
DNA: TGTGCCACCAGCAGAGGCCAGGGAACGATGTCTGGGGCCAACGTCCTGACTTTC
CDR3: CATSRGQGTMSGANVLTF

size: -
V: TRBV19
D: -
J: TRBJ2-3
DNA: TGTGCCAGTAGTAGTCCCGCTGGTACAGATACGCAGTATTTT
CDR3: CASSSPAGTDTQYF

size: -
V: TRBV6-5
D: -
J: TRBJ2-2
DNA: TGTGCCAGCAGTTACGTGGAGGGGGCTTCCGGGGAGCTGTTTTTT
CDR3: CASSYVEGASGELFF

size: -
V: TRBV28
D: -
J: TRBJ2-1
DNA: TGTGCCAGCGGAAGGGGGTATTCCCACAATGAGCAGTTCTTC
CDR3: CASGRGYSHNEQFF

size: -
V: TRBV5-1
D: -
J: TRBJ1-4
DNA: TGCGCCAGCAGCGCGACAGGACAAGCAGGTGAAAAACTGTTTTTT
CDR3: CASSATGQAGEKLFF

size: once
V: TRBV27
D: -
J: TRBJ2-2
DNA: TGTGCCAGCAGTTTAGGCCCGGGAGCAGTGACCGGGGAGCTGTTTTTT
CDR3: CASSLGPGAVTGELFF

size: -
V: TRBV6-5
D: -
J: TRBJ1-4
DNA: TGTGCCAGCAGTTCGGGGGCGTTGGGTGAAAAACTGTTTTTT
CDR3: CASSSGALGEKLFF

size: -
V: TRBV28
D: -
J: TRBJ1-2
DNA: TGTGCCAGCAGTTTGACGGCACAGGACCTCTATGGCTACACCTTC
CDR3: CASSLTAQDLYGYTF

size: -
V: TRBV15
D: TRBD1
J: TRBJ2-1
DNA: TGTGCCACCAGCAGAGTAGGGACAGGGGCCAATGAGCAGTTCTTC
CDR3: CATSRVGTGANEQFF

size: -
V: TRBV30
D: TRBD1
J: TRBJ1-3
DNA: TGTGCCTGGAATTCACAGGGGGCAAACACCATATATTTT
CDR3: CAWNSQGANTIYF

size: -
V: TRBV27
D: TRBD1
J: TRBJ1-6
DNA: TGTGCCAGCAGTGCCGAGGGGGGGACAGGCCGTTCACCCCTCCACTTT
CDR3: CASSAEGGTGRSPLHF

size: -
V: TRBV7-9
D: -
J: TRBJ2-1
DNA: TGTGCCAGCAGCTTCTCCCCCGCCGGCGAGCAGTTCTTC
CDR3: CASSFSPAGEQFF

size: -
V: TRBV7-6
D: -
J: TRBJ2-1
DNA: TGTGCCAGCAGCTCGGACAACTACAATGAGCAGTTCTTC
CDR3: CASSSDNYNEQFF

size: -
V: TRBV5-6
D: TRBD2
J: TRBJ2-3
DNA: TGTGCCAGCAGGCCTGAGCGGGAGCGGTTAACAGATACGCAGTATTTT
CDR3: CASRPERERLTDTQYF

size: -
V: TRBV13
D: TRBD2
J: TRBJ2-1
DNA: TGTGCCAGCAGCTCAGCGGGAGAAACTTCGGATGAGCAGTTCTTC
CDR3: CASSSAGETSDEQFF

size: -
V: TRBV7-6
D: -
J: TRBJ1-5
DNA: TGTGCCAGCAGCTCGGATCCCGGGACGAAACAGCCCCAGCATTTT
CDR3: CASSSDPGTKQPQHF

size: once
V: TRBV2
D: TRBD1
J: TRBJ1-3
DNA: TGTGCCAGCAGTCCGGACAGGGCTGGAAACACCATATATTTT
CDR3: CASSPDRAGNTIYF

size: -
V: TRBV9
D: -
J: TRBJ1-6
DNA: TGTGCCAGCAGCGTAGTTCCCCAAGAGGCTTCACCCCTCCACTTT
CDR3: CASSVVPQEASPLHF

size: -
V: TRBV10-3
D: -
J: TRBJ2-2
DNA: TGTGCCATCAGAGCGACTAGTGGGAGGCGTCCCGGGGAGCTGTTTTTT
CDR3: CAIRATSGRRPGELFF

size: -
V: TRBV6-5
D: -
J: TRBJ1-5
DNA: TGTGCCAGCAGTCCATTGGTGGACCAGCCCCAGCATTTT
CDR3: CASSPLVDQPQHF

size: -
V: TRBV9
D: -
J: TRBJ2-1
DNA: TGTGCCAGCAGCTTAGAACCTCGCAATGAGCAGTTCTTC
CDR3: CASSLEPRNEQFF

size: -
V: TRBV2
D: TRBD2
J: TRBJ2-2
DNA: TGTGCCAGCAGGGGACTAGCGGGAATCACCGGGGAGCTGTTTTTT
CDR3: CASRGLAGITGELFF

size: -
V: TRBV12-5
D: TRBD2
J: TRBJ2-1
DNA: TGTGCTAGTGGTTTGTCTACTAGCGGGAGGGTAAACAATGAGCAGTTCTTC
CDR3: CASGLSTSGRVNNEQFF

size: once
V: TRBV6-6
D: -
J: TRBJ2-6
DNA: TGTGCCAGCAGCCCAGCGTTCTCTGGGGCCAACGTCCTGACTTTC
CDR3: CASSPAFSGANVLTF

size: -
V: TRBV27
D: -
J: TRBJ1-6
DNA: TGTGCCAGCAGTTTTAGCGGATCACCCCTCCACTTT
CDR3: CASSFSGSPLHF

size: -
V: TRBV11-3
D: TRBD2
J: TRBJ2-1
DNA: TGTGCCAGCAGCCCACACGTAGGGAGGGCCTACAATGAGCAGTTCTTC
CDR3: CASSPHVGRAYNEQFF

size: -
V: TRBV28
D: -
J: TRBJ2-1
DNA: TGTGCCAGCAGCAGGGCGGGGAATGAGCAGTTCTTC
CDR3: CASSRAGNEQFF

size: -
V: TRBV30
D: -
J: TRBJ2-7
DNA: TGTGCCTGGAGTGTTGGGTCCCACGGGGGCGAGCAGTACTTC
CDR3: CAWSVGSHGGEQYF

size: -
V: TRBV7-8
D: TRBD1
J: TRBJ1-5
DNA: TGTGCCAGCAGCCTCCAGGGGGATCAGCCCCAGCATTTT
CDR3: CASSLQGDQPQHF

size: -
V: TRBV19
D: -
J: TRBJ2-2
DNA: TGTGCCAGTCAGGCCGGTGCTACGAAGACCGGGGAGCTGTTTTTT
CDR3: CASQAGATKTGELFF

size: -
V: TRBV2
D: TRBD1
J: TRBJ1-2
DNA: TGTGCCAGCAGTGACGACAGGGCCTATGGCTACACCTTC
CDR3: CASSDDRAYGYTF

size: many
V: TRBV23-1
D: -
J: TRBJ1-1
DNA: TGCGCCAGCAGTCTACCCAAAAGCCAGAACACTGAAGCTTTCTTT
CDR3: CASSLPKSQNTEAFF

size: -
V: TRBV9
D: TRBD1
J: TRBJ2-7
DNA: TGTGCCAGCAGCTCACGACCAACAGGGGACGAGCAGTACTTC
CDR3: CASSSRPTGDEQYF

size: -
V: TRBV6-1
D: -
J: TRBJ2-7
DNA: TGTGCCAGTATTCGGGGCGCCTACGAGCAGTACTTC
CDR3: CASIRGAYEQYF

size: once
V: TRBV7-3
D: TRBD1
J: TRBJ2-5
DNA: TGTGCCAGCAGCCCACAGGGGGCGGGGGAGACCCAGTACTTC
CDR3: CASSPQGAGETQYF

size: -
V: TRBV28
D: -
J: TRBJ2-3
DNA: TGTGCCAGCAGGCTTTTCCGGTCAGTATCTAGCACAGATACGCAGTATTTT
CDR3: CASRLFRSVSSTDTQYF

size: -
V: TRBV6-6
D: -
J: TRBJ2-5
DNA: TGTGCCAGCAGCCACCCTGGGCGGGACGTACAAGAGACCCAGTACTTC
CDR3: CASSHPGRDVQETQYF

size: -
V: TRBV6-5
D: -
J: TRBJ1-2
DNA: TGTGCCAGCAGCCGGGGCCCGGGGGTTGGAGGCTACACCTTC
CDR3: CASSRGPGVGGYTF

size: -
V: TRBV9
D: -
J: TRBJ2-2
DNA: TGTGCCAGCAGCGCGAACACCGGGGAGCTGTTTTTT
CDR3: CASSANTGELFF